This entry concerns a single TCR beta chain. The antigen is not known. V lost 3 bases, J lost 5 bases, and 12 bases lay in between. This CDR3 spans 13 amino acids. Per germline, CDR1 SGHRS and CDR2 YFSETQ. This specimen belongs to a study of shared clonotypes between healthy human individuals. About the study: Plates per donor: three CD4 naive, three CD4 memory, two CD8 naive, one CD8 memory.

Study-wide results and limits: Estimated clonotype richness was generally higher in naive than memory subsets. Having only a few donors restricted how much genetic and exposure-history diversity was captured. Across a few donors, naive CD4 shared approximately 4.5%, naive CD8 about 3.2%, memory CD4 more than 2%, memory CD8 0.4% to 0.5%.

Assay used: immunoSEQ multiplex PCR; TCRdb lists only in-frame clones, some missing. The table lists around 2,000,000 clones, 85% to 95% of them singletons, with 0.1% to 0.15% in the top ten. This clonotype was obtained from a man younger than 35 in good health. Specimen: naive CD4+ T cells sorted from blood. Subset defined: CD45RA+ positively selected. This chain links TRBV5-1 with TRBJ2-7, with D perhaps matching TRBD1 (5 bases). The CDR3 region is CASSSAGSDEQYF. The CDR3 DNA reads as TGCGCCAGCAGCTCGGCAGGGTCCGACGAGCAGTACTTC. The whole variable domain, filled in from reference TRBV5-1 and TRBJ2-7, reads KAGVTQTPRYLIKTRGQQVTLSCSPISGHRSVSWYQQTPGQGLQFLFEYFSETQRNKGNFPGRFSGRQFSNSRSEMNVSTLELGDSALYLCASSSAGSDEQYFGPGTRLTVT.